The entry that follows covers one T cell receptor beta chain sequence. Its matching antigen is unknown. The J segment lost 2 bases and the V segment lost 3 bases, leaving 6 bases of the junction unmatched. Germline lookup yields CDR1 LNHDA and CDR2 SQIVND (reference sequence). The CDR3 spans 16 residues. This sample stems from a study of brain metastases from non-small cell lung cancer. The protocol was immunoSEQ multiplex PCR, while the TCRdb copy is restricted to in-frame clones and leaves out a portion. The table lists a few thousand clones, approximately 82% of them singletons. Findings and caveats of the study: Metastases had sparse T cells but largely shared repertoires with primaries. T-cell infiltration was lower in brain metastases than primaries (P < 0.001).

The sequence came from a donor at least 40 years old with non-small cell lung cancer. This chain connects TRBV19 to TRBJ1-5; 8 bases agree with TRBD1. The sequencing sample was made of tissue from a brain metastasis. The CDR3 sequence is CASSMATGGGNQPQHF. The CDR3 DNA reads as TGTGCCAGTAGTATGGCAACAGGGGGTGGCAATCAGCCCCAGCATTTT.